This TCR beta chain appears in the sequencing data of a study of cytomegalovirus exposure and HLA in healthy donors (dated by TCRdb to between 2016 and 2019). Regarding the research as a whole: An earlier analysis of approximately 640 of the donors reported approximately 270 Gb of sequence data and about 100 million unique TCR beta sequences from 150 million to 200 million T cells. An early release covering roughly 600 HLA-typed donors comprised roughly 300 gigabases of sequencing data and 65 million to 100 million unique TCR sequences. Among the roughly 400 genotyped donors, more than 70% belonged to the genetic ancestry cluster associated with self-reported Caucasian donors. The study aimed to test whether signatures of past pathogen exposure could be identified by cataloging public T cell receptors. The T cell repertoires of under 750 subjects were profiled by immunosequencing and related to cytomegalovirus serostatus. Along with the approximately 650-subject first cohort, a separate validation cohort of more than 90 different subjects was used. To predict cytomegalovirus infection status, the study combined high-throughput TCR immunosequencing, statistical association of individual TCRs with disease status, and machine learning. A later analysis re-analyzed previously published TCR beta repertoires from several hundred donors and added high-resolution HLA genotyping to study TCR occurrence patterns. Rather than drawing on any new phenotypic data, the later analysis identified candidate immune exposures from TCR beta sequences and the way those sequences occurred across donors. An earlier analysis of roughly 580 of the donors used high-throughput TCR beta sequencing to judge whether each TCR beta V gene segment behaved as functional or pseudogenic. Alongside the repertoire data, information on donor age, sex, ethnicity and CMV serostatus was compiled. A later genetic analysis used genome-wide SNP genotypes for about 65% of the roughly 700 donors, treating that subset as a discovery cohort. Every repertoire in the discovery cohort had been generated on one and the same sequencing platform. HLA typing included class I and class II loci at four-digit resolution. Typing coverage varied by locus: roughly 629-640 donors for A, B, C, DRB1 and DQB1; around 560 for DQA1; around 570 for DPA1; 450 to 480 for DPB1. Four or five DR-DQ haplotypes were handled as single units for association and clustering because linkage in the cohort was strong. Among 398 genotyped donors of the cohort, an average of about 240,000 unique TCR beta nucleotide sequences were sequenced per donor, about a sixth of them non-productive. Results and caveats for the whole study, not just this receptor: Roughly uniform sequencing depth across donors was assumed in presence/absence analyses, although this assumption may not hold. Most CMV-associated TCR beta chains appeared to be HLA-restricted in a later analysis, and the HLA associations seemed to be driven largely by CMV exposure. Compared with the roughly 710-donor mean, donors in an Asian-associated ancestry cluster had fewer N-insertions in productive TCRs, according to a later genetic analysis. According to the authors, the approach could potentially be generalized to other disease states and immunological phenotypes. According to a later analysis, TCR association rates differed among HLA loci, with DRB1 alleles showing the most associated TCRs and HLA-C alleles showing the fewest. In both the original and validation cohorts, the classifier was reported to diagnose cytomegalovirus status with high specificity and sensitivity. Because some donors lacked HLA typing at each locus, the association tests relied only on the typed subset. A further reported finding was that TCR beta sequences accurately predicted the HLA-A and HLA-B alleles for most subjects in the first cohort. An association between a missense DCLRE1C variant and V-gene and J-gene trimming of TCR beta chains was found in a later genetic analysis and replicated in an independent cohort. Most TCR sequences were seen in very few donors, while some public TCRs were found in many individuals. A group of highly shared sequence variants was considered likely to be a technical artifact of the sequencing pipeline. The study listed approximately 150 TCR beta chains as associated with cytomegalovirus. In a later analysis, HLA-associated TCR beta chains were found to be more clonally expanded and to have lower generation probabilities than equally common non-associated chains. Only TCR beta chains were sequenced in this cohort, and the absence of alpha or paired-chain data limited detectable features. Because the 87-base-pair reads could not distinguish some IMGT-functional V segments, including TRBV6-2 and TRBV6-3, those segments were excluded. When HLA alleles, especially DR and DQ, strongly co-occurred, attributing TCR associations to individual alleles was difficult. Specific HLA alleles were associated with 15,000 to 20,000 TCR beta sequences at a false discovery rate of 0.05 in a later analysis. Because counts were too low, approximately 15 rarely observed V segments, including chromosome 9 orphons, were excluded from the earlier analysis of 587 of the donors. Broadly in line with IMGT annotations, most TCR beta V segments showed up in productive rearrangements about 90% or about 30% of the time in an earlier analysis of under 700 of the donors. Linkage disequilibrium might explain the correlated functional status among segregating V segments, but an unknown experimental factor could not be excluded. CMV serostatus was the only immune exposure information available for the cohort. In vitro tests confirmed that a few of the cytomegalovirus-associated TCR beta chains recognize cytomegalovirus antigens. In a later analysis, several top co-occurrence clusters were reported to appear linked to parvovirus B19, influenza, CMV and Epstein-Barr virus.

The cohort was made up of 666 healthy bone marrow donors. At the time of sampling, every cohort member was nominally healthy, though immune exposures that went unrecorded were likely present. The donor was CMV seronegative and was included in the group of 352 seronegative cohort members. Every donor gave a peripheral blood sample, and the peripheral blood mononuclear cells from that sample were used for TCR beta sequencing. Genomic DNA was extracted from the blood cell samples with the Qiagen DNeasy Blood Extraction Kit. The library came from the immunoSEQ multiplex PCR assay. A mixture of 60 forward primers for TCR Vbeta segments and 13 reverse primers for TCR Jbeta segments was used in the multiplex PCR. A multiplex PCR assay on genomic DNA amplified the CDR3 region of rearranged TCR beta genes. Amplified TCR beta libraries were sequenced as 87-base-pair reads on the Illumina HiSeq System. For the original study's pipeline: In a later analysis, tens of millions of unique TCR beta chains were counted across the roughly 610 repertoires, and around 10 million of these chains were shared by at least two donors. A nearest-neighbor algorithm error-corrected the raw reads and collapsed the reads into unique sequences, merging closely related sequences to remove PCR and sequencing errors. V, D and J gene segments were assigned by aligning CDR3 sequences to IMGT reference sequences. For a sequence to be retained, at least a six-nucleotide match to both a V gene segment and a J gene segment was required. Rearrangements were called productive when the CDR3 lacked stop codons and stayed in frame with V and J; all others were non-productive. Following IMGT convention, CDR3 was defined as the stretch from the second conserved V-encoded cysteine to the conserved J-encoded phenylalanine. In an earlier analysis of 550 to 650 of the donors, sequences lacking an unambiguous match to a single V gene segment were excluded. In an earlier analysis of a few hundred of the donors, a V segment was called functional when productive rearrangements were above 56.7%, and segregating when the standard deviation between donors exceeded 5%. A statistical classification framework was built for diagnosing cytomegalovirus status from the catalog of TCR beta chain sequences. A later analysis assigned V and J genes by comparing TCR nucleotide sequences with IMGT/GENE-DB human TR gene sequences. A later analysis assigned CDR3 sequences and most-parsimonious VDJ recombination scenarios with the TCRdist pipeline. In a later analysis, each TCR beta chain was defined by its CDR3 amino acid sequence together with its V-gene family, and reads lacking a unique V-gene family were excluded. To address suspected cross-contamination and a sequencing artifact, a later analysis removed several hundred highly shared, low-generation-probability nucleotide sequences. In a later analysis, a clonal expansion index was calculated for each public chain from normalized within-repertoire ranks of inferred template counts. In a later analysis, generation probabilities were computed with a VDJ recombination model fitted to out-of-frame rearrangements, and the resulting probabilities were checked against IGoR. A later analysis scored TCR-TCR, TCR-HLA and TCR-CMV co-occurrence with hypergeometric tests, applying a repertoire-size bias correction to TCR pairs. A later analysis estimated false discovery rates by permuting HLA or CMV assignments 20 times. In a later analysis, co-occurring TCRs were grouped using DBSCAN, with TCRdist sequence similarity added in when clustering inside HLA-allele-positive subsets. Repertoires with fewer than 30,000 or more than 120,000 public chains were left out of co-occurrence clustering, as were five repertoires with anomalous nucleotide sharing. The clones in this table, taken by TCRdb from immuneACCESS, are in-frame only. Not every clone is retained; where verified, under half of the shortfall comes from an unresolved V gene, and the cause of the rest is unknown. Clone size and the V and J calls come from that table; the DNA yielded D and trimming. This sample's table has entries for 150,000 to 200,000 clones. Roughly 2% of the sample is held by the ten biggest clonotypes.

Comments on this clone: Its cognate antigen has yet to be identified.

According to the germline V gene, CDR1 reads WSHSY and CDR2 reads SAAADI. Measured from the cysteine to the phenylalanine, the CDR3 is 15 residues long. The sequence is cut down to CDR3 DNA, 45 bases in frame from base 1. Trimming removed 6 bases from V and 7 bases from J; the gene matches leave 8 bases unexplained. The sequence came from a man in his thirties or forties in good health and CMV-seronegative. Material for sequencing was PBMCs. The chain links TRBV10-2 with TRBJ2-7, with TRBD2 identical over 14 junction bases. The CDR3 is CASSPGLAGVEEQYF. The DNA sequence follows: TGCGCCAGCAGCCCGGGACTAGCGGGAGTGGAGGAGCAGTACTTC.